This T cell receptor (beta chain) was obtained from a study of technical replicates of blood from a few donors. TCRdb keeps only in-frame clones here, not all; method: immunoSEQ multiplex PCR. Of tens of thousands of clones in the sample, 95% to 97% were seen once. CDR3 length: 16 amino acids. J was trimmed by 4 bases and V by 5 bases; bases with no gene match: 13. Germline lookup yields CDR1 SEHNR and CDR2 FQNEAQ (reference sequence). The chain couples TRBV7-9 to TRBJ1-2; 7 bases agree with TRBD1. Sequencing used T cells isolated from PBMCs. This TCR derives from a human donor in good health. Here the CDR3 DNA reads TGTGCCAGCAGCCGAACGCCGGACAGGCAGCTCTATGGCTACACCTTC. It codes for CASSRTPDRQLYGYTF.